This T cell receptor beta chain was obtained from a study of CD4 and CD8 cells across lung adenocarcinoma regions. This CDR3 region has 18 residues. CDR1 is SGHDN, CDR2 FVKESK, per germline. The patients had localized lung adenocarcinoma, a non-small cell subtype. A note on this clonotype: At one end, the junction sequence differs from germline, possibly due to a read error.

TCRdb recomputed calls from the PCR reads with MiXCR, one row per CDR3 protein. The data show about 7,300 distinct CDR3 sequences, with less than 55% seen just once and nearly 97% held by the top ten. This chain uses TRBV14 with TRBJ2-1, with TRBD2 matching over 11 bases. The DNA end favors TRBJ2-5, so the J call may be wrong. This receptor was taken from a male donor with lung adenocarcinoma. The CD4 and CD8 labels of this study may be unreliable. Material: CD8+ T cells from the center of a lung tumor. The CDR3 here is CASTQERLAGGPQETQYF. The CDR3 coding sequence is TGTGCCAGCACCCAAGAAAGGCTAGCGGGAGGACCTCAAGAGACCCAGTACTTC.